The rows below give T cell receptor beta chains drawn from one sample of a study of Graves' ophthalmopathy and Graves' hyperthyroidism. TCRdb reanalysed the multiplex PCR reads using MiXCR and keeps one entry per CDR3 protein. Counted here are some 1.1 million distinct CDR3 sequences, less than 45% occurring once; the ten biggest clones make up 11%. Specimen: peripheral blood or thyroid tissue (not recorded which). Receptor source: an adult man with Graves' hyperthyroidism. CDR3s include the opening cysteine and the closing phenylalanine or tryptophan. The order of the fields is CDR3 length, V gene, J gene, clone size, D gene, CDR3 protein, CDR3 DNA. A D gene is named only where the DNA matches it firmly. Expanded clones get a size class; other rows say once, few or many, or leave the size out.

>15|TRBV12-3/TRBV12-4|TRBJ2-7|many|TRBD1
CASSAGTGPSYEQYF
TGTGCCAGCAGCGCCGGGACAGGGCCCTCCTACGAGCAGTACTTC
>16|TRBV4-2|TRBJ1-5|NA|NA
CASSQELGDNNQPQHF
TGTGCCAGCAGCCAAGAGCTGGGTGACAACAATCAGCCCCAGCATTTT
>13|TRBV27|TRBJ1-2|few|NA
CASSPGGLVDYTF
TGTGCCAGCAGTCCCGGAGGACTGGTAGACTACACCTTC
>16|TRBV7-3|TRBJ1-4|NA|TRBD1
CASSLRLGTGTEKPFF
TGTGCCAGCAGCCTACGCCTCGGGACAGGGACGGAAAAACCGTTTTTT
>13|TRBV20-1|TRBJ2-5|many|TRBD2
CSARAGGPETQYF
TGCAGTGCCCGAGCGGGGGGGCCGGAGACCCAGTACTTC
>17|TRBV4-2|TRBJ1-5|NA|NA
CASSQDQGAASNQPQHF
TGTGCCAGCAGCCAAGATCAAGGGGCGGCAAGCAATCAGCCCCAGCATTTT
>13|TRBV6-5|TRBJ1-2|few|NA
CASSTDRPLSYTF
TGTGCCAGCAGCACCGACAGGCCTCTGAGCTACACCTTC
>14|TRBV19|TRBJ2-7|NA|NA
CASSFLDNSYEQYF
TGTGCCAGTAGTTTTCTGGATAACAGCTACGAGCAGTACTTC
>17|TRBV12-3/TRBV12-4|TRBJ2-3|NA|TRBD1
CASSEARDRPPTDTQYF
TGTGCCAGCAGTGAAGCGCGGGACAGGCCACCCACAGATACGCAGTATTTT
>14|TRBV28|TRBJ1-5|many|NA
CANQGQGYNQPQHF
TGTGCCAACCAAGGTCAAGGGTACAATCAGCCCCAGCATTTT
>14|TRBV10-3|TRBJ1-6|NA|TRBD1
CAISGDSANSPLHF
TGTGCCATCAGTGGGGACAGCGCTAATTCACCCCTCCACTTT
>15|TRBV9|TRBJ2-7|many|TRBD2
CASSVGSSGSYEQYF
TGTGCCAGCAGCGTAGGGTCTAGCGGGAGCTACGAGCAGTACTTC
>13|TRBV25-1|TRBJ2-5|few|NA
CASVGGLGETQYF
TGTGCCAGCGTGGGGGGGCTTGGGGAGACCCAGTACTTC
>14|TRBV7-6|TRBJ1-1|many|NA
CASSSAGQNTEAFF
TGTGCCAGCAGCTCAGCTGGCCAGAACACTGAAGCTTTCTTT
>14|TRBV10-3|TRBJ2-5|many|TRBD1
CAIRGQGREETQYF
TGTGCCATCAGGGGACAGGGGAGGGAAGAGACCCAGTACTTC
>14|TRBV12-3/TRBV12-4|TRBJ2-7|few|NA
CASSTMAGRKEQYF
TGTGCCAGCAGTACCATGGCCGGGAGAAAGGAGCAGTACTTC
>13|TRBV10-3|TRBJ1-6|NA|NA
CAISGQGNQPLHF
TGTGCCATCAGTGGTCAGGGGAATCAGCCCCTCCACTTT
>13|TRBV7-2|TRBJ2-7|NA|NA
CASSQTESYEQYF
TGTGCCAGCAGCCAAACTGAATCCTACGAGCAGTACTTC
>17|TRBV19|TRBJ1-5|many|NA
CASSDRRGTLTDQPQHF
TGTGCCAGTAGTGATAGGAGGGGGACCCTTACCGATCAGCCCCAGCATTTT
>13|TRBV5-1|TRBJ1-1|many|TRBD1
CASSPGQESEAFF
TGCGCCAGCAGCCCCGGACAGGAGAGTGAAGCTTTCTTT
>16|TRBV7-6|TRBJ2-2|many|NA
CASSGRTVGNTGELFF
TGTGCCAGCAGCGGGCGGACAGTGGGAAACACCGGGGAGCTGTTTTTT
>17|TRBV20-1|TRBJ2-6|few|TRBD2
CSAREPGGGAGANVLTF
TGCAGTGCTAGAGAACCGGGGGGGGGTGCCGGGGCCAACGTCCTGACTTTC
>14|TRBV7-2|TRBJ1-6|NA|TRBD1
CASRSGTGVLSLHF
TGTGCCAGCAGGTCTGGGACAGGGGTTCTGTCCCTCCACTTT
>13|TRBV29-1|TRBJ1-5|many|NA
CSVEEEGNRPQHF
TGCAGCGTTGAAGAGGAGGGTAACCGGCCCCAGCATTTT
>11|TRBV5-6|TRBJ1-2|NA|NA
CASSLALEDAF
TGTGCCAGCAGCTTGGCCCTGGAAGACGCCTTC
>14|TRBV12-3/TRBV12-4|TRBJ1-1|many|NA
CASSLEREGTEAFF
TGTGCCAGCAGTTTAGAAAGGGAGGGCACTGAAGCTTTCTTT
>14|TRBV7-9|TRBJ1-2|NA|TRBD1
CASRPGQDLYGYTF
TGTGCCAGCAGACCGGGACAGGACCTATATGGCTACACCTTC
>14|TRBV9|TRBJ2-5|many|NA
CASSSRQGFETQYF
TGTGCCAGCAGTTCTCGTCAGGGTTTCGAGACCCAGTACTTC
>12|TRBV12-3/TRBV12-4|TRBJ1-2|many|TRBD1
CASRTGSGGYTF
TGTGCCAGCAGGACAGGGTCGGGTGGCTACACCTTC
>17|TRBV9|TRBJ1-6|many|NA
CASSVEGRPSYNSPLHF
TGTGCCAGCAGCGTAGAGGGCAGGCCCTCCTATAATTCACCCCTCCACTTT
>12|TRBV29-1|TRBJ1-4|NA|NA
CSGGFTNEKLFF
TGCAGCGGAGGGTTTACTAATGAAAAACTGTTTTTT
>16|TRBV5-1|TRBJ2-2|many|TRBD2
CASSGTSGRSTGELFF
TGCGCCAGCAGCGGAACTAGCGGGAGGAGCACCGGGGAGCTGTTTTTT
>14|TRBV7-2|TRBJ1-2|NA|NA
CASRDASWAYGDTF
TGTGCCAGCAGGGATGCTTCCTGGGCTTATGGCGACACCTTC
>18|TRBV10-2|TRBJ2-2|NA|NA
CASSQPHAATNRIGELFF
TGTGCCAGCAGTCAGCCCCATGCGGCCACTAATCGAATTGGGGAGCTGTTTTTT
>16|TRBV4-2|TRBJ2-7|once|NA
CASSQDRRSSSYEQYF
TGTGCCAGCAGCCAGGACAGAAGAAGCAGCTCCTACGAGCAGTACTTC
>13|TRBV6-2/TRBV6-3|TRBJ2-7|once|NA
CASSQTTRYEQYF
TGTGCCAGCAGCCAGACGACTAGGTACGAGCAGTACTTC
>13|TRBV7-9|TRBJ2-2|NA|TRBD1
CASSKDRVGELFF
TGTGCCAGCAGCAAAGACAGGGTCGGGGAGCTGTTTTTT
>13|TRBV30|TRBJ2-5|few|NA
CAWSKGGSGTQYF
TGTGCCTGGAGCAAAGGGGGTTCAGGGACCCAGTACTTC
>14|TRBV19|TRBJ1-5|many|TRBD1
CASTGRGPHQPQHF
TGTGCCAGCACGGGGAGGGGGCCTCATCAGCCCCAGCATTTT
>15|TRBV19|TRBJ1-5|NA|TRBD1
CASRTTGGSNQPQHF
TGTGCCAGTAGGACGACAGGGGGAAGCAATCAGCCCCAGCATTTT
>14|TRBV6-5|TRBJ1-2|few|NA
CASSYSNQGYGYTF
TGTGCCAGCAGTTACTCGAATCAGGGATACGGCTACACCTTC
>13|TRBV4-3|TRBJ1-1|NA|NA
CASSEGRIPEAFF
TGCGCCAGCAGCGAAGGCCGGATCCCTGAAGCTTTCTTT
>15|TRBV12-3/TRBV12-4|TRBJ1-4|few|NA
CASTIGRTLLEKLFF
TGTGCCAGCACGATCGGCCGGACCTTATTGGAAAAACTGTTTTTT
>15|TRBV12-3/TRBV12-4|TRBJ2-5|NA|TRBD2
CASSWGLAGMETQYF
TGTGCCAGCAGTTGGGGACTAGCGGGCATGGAGACCCAGTACTTC